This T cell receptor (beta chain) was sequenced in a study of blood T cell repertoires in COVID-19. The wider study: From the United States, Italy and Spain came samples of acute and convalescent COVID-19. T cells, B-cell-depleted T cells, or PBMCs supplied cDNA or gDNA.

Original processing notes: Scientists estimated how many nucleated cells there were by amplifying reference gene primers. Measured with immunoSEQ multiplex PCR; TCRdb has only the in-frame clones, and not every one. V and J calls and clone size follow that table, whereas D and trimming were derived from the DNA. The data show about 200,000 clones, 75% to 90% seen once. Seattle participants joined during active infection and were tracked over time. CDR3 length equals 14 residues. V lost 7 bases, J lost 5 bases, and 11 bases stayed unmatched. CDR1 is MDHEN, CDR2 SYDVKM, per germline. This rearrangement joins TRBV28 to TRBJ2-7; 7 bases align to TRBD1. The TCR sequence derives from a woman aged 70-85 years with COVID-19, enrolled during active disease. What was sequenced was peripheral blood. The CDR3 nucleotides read TGTGCCAGCAACCAAAACAGGGGCGGCAACGAGCAGTACTTC. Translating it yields CASNQNRGGNEQYF.